This T cell receptor (beta chain) derives from a study of cytomegalovirus exposure and HLA in healthy donors. General study results and limits: Accounts indicate the classifier identified cytomegalovirus status with strong specificity and sensitivity.

Notes on this clone: Its antigen is unidentified.

CDR3 size: 17 residues. The trim removed 4 bases at V and 2 bases at J, leaving 11 bases unmatched. Germline V gene sequence: CDR1 SGHRS, CDR2 YFSETQ. In the PCR, 60 Vbeta and 13 Jbeta primers were used. Repertoires were generated with immunoSEQ multiplex PCR, while TCRdb's copy carries only in-frame clones and drops some. This sample carries under 130,000 clones, 60% to 70% of them seen once, and the ten largest clones take around 4%. The chain has TRBV5-1 and TRBJ2-3, with 9 bases aligning to TRBD1. Sequencing used PBMCs. The receptor's source is a man aged 25 to 40 in good health and CMV-seropositive. The CDR3 reads CASSPPRGTGTTDTQYF. For the CDR3, the DNA is TGCGCCAGCAGCCCTCCTAGGGGGACAGGGACCACAGATACGCAGTATTTT.